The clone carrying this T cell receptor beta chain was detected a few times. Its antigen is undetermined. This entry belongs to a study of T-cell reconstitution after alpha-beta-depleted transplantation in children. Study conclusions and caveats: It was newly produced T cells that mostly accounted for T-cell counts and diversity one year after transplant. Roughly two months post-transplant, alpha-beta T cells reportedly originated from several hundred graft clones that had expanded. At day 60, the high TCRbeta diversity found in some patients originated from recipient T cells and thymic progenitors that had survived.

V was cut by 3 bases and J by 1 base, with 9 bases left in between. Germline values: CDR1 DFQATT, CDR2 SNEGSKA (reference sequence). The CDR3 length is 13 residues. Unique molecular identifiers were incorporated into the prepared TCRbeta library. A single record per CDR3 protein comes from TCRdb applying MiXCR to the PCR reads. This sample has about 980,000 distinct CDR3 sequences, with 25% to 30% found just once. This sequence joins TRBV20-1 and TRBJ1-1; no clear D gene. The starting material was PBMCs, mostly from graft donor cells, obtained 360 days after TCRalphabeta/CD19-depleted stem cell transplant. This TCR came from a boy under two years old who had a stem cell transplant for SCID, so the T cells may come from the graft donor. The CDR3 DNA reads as TGCAGTGCTAGCTGGTCCACGAACACTGAAGCTTTCTTT. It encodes CSASWSTNTEAFF.